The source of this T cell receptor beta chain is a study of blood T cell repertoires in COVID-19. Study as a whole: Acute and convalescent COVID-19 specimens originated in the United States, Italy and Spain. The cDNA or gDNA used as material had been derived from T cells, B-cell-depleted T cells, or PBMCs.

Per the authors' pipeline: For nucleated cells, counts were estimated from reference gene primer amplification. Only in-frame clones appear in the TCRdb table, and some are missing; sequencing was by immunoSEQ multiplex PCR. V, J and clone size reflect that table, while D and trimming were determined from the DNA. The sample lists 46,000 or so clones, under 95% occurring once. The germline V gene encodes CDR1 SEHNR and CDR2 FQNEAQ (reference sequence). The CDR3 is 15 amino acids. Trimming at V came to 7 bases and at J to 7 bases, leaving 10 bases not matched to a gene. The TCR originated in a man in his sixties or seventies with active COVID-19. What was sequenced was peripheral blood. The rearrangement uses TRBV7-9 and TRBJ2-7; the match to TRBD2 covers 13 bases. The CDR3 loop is CASNPLAGGPEEQYF. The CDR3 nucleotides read TGTGCCAGCAACCCACTAGCGGGAGGGCCGGAAGAGCAGTACTTC.